Listed here are 32 T cell receptor beta chains from one sample, sequenced in a study of memory CD8 T cells in hepatitis C reinfection. The time point denotes: pre-reinfection, 55 to 20 weeks before reinfection detection. The sorted cells went straight to TCR sequencing with no prior in vitro expansion. The repertoire was sequenced with immunoSEQ multiplex PCR; TCRdb's copy has only in-frame clones and lacks some. The repertoire holds tens of thousands of clones, with roughly 90% as singletons. Sequencing used naive CD8+ T cells sorted from blood. These receptors originate from a man between 18 and 29 years old with hepatitis C virus infection.

The chain joins TRBV6-6 to TRBJ1-1; maybe TRBD1 (5 bases). V dropped 7 bases and J dropped 8 bases, with 17 bases sitting between them. The CDR3 covers 13 residues. Germline V gene lookup returns CDR1 MNHNY and CDR2 SVGAGI (reference sequence). CDR3 in amino acids: CASTLMGGVEAFF. DNA of the CDR3: TGTGCCAGCACCCTTATGGGGGGAGTCGAAGCTTTCTTT.

The V gene is TRBV5-1, the J gene TRBJ2-2, with 7 bases aligning to TRBD1. This CDR3 is 14 amino acids long. CDR1 is SGHRS, CDR2 YFSETQ, per germline. Trimming at V came to 4 bases and at J to 6 bases, leaving 6 bases not matched to a gene. CDR3 residues: CASSATGSAGELFF. As DNA, the CDR3 is TGCGCCAGCAGCGCGACAGGGTCGGCCGGGGAGCTGTTTTTT.

This clone showed up just once. The genes are TRBV9 and TRBJ2-1; unclear D gene. This CDR3 has 15 amino acids. Germline V CDR1 and CDR2: SGDLS, YYNGEE. Deletions cut 0 bases from V and 7 bases from J, with 14 bases between. The CDR3 DNA reads TGTGCCAGCAGCGTAGCTTTGAGTGTTGGTAATGAGCAGTTCTTC. Translating gives CASSVALSVGNEQFF.

The rearrangement links TRBV2 to TRBJ1-1; TRBD1 matches 11 bases. The CDR3 spans 15 residues. With 5 bases clipped from V and 7 bases from J, the junction kept 9 bases outside the gene matches. The germline gives CDR1 SNHLY, CDR2 FYNNEI. CDR3 coding DNA: TGTGCCAGCAGTCGGACAGGGGGCAATTTTGGTGAAGCTTTCTTT. Residues: CASSRTGGNFGEAFF.

There are a few counts of this clone. V gene TRBV28 combines with J gene TRBJ2-2; D perhaps matches TRBD2 (6 bases). This CDR3 contains 16 residues. With 5 bases removed from V and 4 bases from J, the gap between germline ends came to 17 bases. Per the germline V gene, CDR1 is MDHEN and CDR2 is SYDVKM. DNA of the CDR3: TGTGCCAGCAGTCAGAGGACGGGAGAAACCACCGGGGAGCTGTTTTTT. Its protein product is CASSQRTGETTGELFF.

This chain links TRBV27 with TRBJ2-5, with a tentative D call TRBD1 (6 bases). Per the germline V gene, CDR1 is MNHEY and CDR2 is SMNVEV (reference sequence). The CDR3 is 13 residues long. V was clipped by 1 base and J by 5 bases, with 8 bases between them. DNA of the CDR3: TGTGCCAGCAGTTTATGGCAGGGGGAGACCCAGTACTTC. Its protein is CASSLWQGETQYF.

The chain joins TRBV5-5 to TRBJ2-1; D not resolved. V lost 0 bases, J lost 9 bases, and 7 bases lay in between. The CDR3 extends over 12 amino acids. CDR1 is SGHKS, CDR2 YYEKEE, per germline (reference sequence). The CDR3 DNA is TGTGCCAGCAGCTTGGTGCGAGCTGAGCAGTTCTTC. Amino acid sequence: CASSLVRAEQFF.

The CDR3 nucleotides read TGCGCCAGCAGCCAAGCCGGGGCCTACGAGCAGTACTTC. This encodes CASSQAGAYEQYF. This chain links TRBV4-1 with TRBJ2-7, with TRBD2 as a possible D gene (5 bases). This CDR3 contains 13 residues. CDR1 MGHRA and CDR2 YSYEKL come from the germline V gene. V lost 1 base, J lost 2 bases, and 6 bases lay in between.

The rearrangement uses TRBV10-3 and TRBJ2-2; 8 bases agree with TRBD2. The CDR3 loop spans 14 amino acids. With V trimmed by 3 bases and J by 5 bases, 2 bases remained unmatched. CDR1 and CDR2 (germline): ENHRY, SYGVKD. CDR3 protein: CAISDGRGTGELFF. CDR3 DNA: TGTGCCATCAGTGACGGGAGGGGAACCGGGGAGCTGTTTTTT.

This clone was counted a few times. The CDR3 DNA follows: TGTGCCAGCAGTGCAGGGAGGACTGAAGCTTTCTTT. Translating it yields CASSAGRTEAFF. The V and J genes are TRBV6-1 and TRBJ1-1; the D gene is possibly TRBD1 (5 bases). Per the germline V gene, CDR1 is MNHNS and CDR2 is SASEGT. The CDR3 is 12 amino acids. Trimming pared 4 bases from V and 5 bases from J, leaving 8 bases between.

CDR3 DNA sequence: TGTGCCAGCACTGGACTAGCGGGGGGAAGCTCCTACAATGAGCAGTTCTTC. Its protein product is CASTGLAGGSSYNEQFF. The chain combines TRBV27 with TRBJ2-1, with 14 bases that match TRBD2. From germline, CDR1 is MNHEY and CDR2 SMNVEV (reference sequence). The CDR3 is 17 amino acids. Losses at the gene ends were 7 bases for V and 0 bases for J; bases not matched to a gene: 5.

This chain joins TRBV5-4 and TRBJ2-1; 7 nucleotides agree with TRBD2. This CDR3 comprises 15 residues. Looked up from germline, CDR1 is SGHNT and CDR2 is YYREEE (reference sequence). Trimming removed 0 bases from V and 7 bases from J; junction bases left unmatched: 7. Here the CDR3 reads CASSLGLALWNEQFF. The DNA for the CDR3 is TGTGCCAGCAGCTTGGGACTAGCCCTATGGAATGAGCAGTTCTTC.

The rearrangement uses TRBV11-2 and TRBJ1-6, with a possible D match to TRBD1 (6 bases). CDR1 is SGHAT, CDR2 FQNNGV, per germline. Trimming removed 1 base at V and 7 bases at J, with 8 bases between. The CDR3 is 14 amino acids. CDR3 sequence reads: CASSLGQANSPLHF. CDR3 coding DNA: TGTGCCAGCAGCTTAGGACAGGCCAATTCACCCCTCCACTTT.

The gene calls are TRBV19 and TRBJ1-2, with 8 bases that match TRBD1. CDR3 length equals 12 residues. V shed 8 bases, J shed 6 bases, and the junction held 5 bases outside the gene matches. CDR1 is LNHDA and CDR2 is SQIVND in the germline V gene (reference sequence). The CDR3 loop is CASGTGKDGYTF. CDR3 DNA: TGTGCCAGTGGGACAGGAAAGGATGGCTACACCTTC.

The gene calls are TRBV5-8 and TRBJ2-1; D is perhaps TRBD2 (5 bases). Germline lookup yields CDR1 SGHTS and CDR2 YDEGEE. The ends were cut back, 3 bases at V and 4 bases at J, with 11 bases in the middle. The CDR3 has 14 amino acids. The CDR3 nucleotides read TGTGCCAGCAGCTACCTGACGGGGTACAATGAGCAGTTCTTC. Protein: CASSYLTGYNEQFF.

CDR3 amino acids: CASSLWTQGIYEQYF. The CDR3 nucleotides are TGTGCCAGCAGCCTATGGACCCAGGGGATTTACGAGCAGTACTTC. The rearrangement uses TRBV7-8 and TRBJ2-7, with D perhaps matching TRBD1 (6 bases). Germline V lookup: CDR1 SGHVS, CDR2 FQNEAQ. V was trimmed by 5 bases and J by 4 bases, leaving 18 bases between them. This CDR3 contains 15 residues.

This chain joins TRBV19 and TRBJ1-5; maybe TRBD1 (5 bases). Germline CDR1 and CDR2: LNHDA and SQIVND (reference sequence). Between the trimmed V and J ends, which lost 3 bases and 5 bases, there was a span of 8 bases. CDR3 length: 13 amino acids. The CDR3 protein is CASSMTGDQPQHF. CDR3 in DNA: TGTGCCAGTAGTATGACGGGGGATCAGCCCCAGCATTTT.

The J gene is TRBJ1-6, the V gene TRBV27; D is possibly TRBD1 (6 bases). Trimming pared 5 bases from V and 6 bases from J, leaving 14 bases between. Germline V gene lookup returns CDR1 MNHEY and CDR2 SMNVEV (reference sequence). This CDR3 contains 15 residues. As DNA, the CDR3 is TGTGCCAGCAGTACATGGACAGATCCTAATTCACCCCTCCACTTT. Amino acid sequence: CASSTWTDPNSPLHF.

V gene TRBV30 combines with J gene TRBJ2-3, with TRBD2 identical over 8 bases. The V gene end was trimmed by 3 bases and the J gene end by 5 bases; junction bases not matched to a gene: 7. The CDR3 is made up of 14 amino acids. CDR1 is GTSNPN and CDR2 is SVGIG in the germline V gene (reference sequence). CDR3 bases: TGTGCCTGGAGCATTAGCGGGGCTGTAGATACGCAGTATTTT. Its protein product is CAWSISGAVDTQYF.

The rearrangement joins TRBV7-9 to TRBJ1-6, with D maybe TRBD1 (5 bases). The V and J ends lost 1 base and 10 bases respectively, with 11 bases between them. The CDR3 is 14 residues long. Per germline, CDR1 SEHNR and CDR2 FQNEAQ (reference sequence). Here the CDR3 DNA reads TGTGCCAGCAGCTTAGATACAGGATACTCACCCCTCCACTTT. Residues: CASSLDTGYSPLHF.

CDR3 sequence reads: CASSLGPSDYEQYF. The CDR3 coding sequence is TGTGCCAGCAGCTTAGGTCCTAGCGACTACGAGCAGTACTTC. This chain connects TRBV11-3 to TRBJ2-7; tentative D call: TRBD2 (6 bases). CDR1 is SGHNT, CDR2 YENEEA, per germline. The CDR3 length is 14 residues. The V and J ends lost 1 base and 3 bases respectively, with 10 bases between them. The whole variable domain, remainder taken from reference TRBV11-3 and TRBJ2-7, is EAGVVQSPRYKIIEKKQPVAFWCNPISGHNTLYWYLQNLGQGPELLIRYENEEAVDDSQLPKDRFSAERLKGVDSTLKIQPAELGDSAVYLCASSLGPSDYEQYFGPGTRLTVT.

The rearrangement joins TRBV6-5 to TRBJ2-1, with D unresolved. The V gene's germline CDR1 is MNHEY and CDR2 SVGAGI. Trimming removed 6 bases at V and 3 bases at J, with 15 bases between. This CDR3 spans 15 amino acids. CDR3 sequence: CASRSGAGSYNEQFF. As DNA, the CDR3 is TGTGCCAGCAGGTCTGGAGCTGGAAGCTACAATGAGCAGTTCTTC.

In its sample, this clone was seen once. This chain joins TRBV27 and TRBJ2-1; no clear D. Trimming left V 0 bases short and J 0 bases short, with 9 bases between. From germline, CDR1 is MNHEY and CDR2 SMNVEV (reference sequence). CDR3 length equals 16 residues. CDR3 in amino acids: CASSLSSMSSYNEQFF. Written as DNA, the CDR3 is TGTGCCAGCAGTTTATCTAGCATGAGCTCCTACAATGAGCAGTTCTTC.

The V call is TRBV7-2, the J call TRBJ2-3; 8 positions match TRBD2. The CDR3 covers 15 residues. Per germline, CDR1 SGHTA and CDR2 FQGNSA. The V segment lost 5 bases and the J segment 1 base; nucleotides outside the gene matches: 5. This chain's CDR3 is CASSPKAGGTDTQYF. The CDR3 DNA reads TGTGCCAGCAGCCCCAAAGCGGGAGGCACAGATACGCAGTATTTT.

The rearrangement joins TRBV7-2 to TRBJ2-5, with 8 bases lining up with TRBD2. The germline CDR1 and CDR2 sequences are SGHTA and FQGNSA. V trimming: 2 bases; J trimming: 3 bases; junction bases outside the gene matches: 5. The CDR3 runs 15 residues. CDR3 protein: CASSLLQAGEETQYF. In DNA, the CDR3 is TGTGCCAGCAGCTTACTCCAAGCGGGGGAAGAGACCCAGTACTTC.

This chain joins TRBV4-1 and TRBJ2-7; TRBD1 matches 8 bases. Germline V lookup: CDR1 MGHRA, CDR2 YSYEKL. The CDR3 loop spans 16 amino acids. The ends lost 0 bases at V and 3 bases at J; junction bases unmatched: 7. CDR3 coding DNA: TGCGCCAGCAGCCAAGATCTGGGCAGGGGGCTCTACGAGCAGTACTTC. This encodes CASSQDLGRGLYEQYF.

This chain joins TRBV6-5 and TRBJ2-7; TRBD2 aligns across 12 bases. Germline loops: CDR1 MNHEY, CDR2 SVGAGI. The CDR3 length is 15 residues. The ends lost 5 bases at V and 5 bases at J; junction bases unmatched: 7. The CDR3 is CASSATSGSWDEQYF. The CDR3 DNA follows: TGTGCCAGCAGTGCGACTAGCGGGAGTTGGGACGAGCAGTACTTC.

The chain has TRBV28 and TRBJ2-7; no firm D call. The CDR3 runs to 14 residues. In germline, CDR1 is MDHEN, CDR2 SYDVKM. The V and J ends lost 6 bases and 0 bases respectively, with 12 bases between them. This chain's CDR3 is CASSPLRSSYEQYF. The DNA for the CDR3 is TGTGCCAGCAGCCCACTACGGAGCTCCTACGAGCAGTACTTC.

The chain combines TRBV27 with TRBJ2-1; 7 bases fit TRBD2. CDR3 length: 15 residues. J gave up 2 bases and V 2 bases, and 3 bases lay outside the gene matches. The germline V gene encodes CDR1 MNHEY and CDR2 SMNVEV (reference sequence). The CDR3 DNA is TGTGCCAGCAGTTTAGGCAGCGGGGCCTACAATGAGCAGTTCTTC. This gives the protein CASSLGSGAYNEQFF.

V gene TRBV28 combines with J gene TRBJ2-3; 7 bases line up with TRBD1. Germline loops: CDR1 MDHEN, CDR2 SYDVKM. The CDR3 covers 14 residues. The V segment lost 4 bases and the J segment 0 bases; nucleotides outside the gene matches: 1. The CDR3 DNA reads TGTGCCAGCAGTTACAGGGGTAGCACAGATACGCAGTATTTT. It encodes CASSYRGSTDTQYF.

Regarding this clone: This same CDR3 is encoded by further DNA sequences in the sample. This chain joins TRBV19 and TRBJ2-7, with TRBD1 matching over 11 bases. CDR1 is LNHDA and CDR2 is SQIVND in the germline V gene (reference sequence). The junction had 2 bases not matched to a gene; V was cut back by 5 bases and J by 2 bases. The CDR3 is made up of 14 amino acids. The CDR3 loop reads CASSPGQGAYEQYF. The CDR3 region has the DNA TGTGCCAGTAGTCCGGGACAGGGGGCCTACGAGCAGTACTTC.

The rearrangement uses TRBV19 and TRBJ1-1; D possibly corresponds to TRBD1 (6 bases). The CDR3 loop spans 13 amino acids. V lost 3 bases, J lost 6 bases, and 11 bases lay in between. The germline V gene encodes CDR1 LNHDA and CDR2 SQIVND (reference sequence). CDR3 DNA: TGTGCCAGTAGTATCACAGGGATTTCTGAAGCTTTCTTT. Amino acid sequence: CASSITGISEAFF.